The source of this T cell receptor (beta chain) is a study of T cells after yellow fever vaccination. General study findings and limits: Although the secondary response was weaker, it peaked faster, at day 5 versus 15. Post-booster reappearance was seen for most primary-vaccination clones (around 97% CD4, 88% CD8).

This clonotype was observed a few times. The antigen remains unidentified. The authors made TCR cDNA by 5'RACE template switching, adding a universal primer site and UMIs. MiXCR was run by TCRdb on the 5' RACE reads, yielding one entry per CDR3 protein. The repertoire holds approximately 610,000 distinct CDR3 sequences, with around 16% as singletons. Trimming stripped 8 bases from V and 6 bases from J, with 16 bases between. The CDR3 is 14 amino acids. From germline, CDR1 is MNHNS and CDR2 SASEGT. The clonotype was recovered from a man aged 18 to 30 who received the YFV17D yellow fever vaccine. Specimen: PBMCs, collected about 5 days after the first yellow fever vaccination. The chain uses TRBV6-1 and TRBJ1-4, with D unclear. CDR3 protein: CASYSGSLYEKLFF. CDR3 nucleotide sequence: TGTGCCAGCTATAGCGGATCGTTATATGAAAAACTGTTTTTT.